The T cell receptor (beta chain) described here comes from a study of T cell repertoires in cytomegalovirus infection. Study-level background: Evidence of both CMV infection and a matching HLA type came from public TCR beta signatures. General study points: Cumulative frequency of public TCR beta families picked out carriers of CMV plus the relevant HLA. CMV-specific HLA-C-restricted TCR beta clonotypes dominated the ex vivo response.

This clonotype showed up many times. Antigen specificity is unknown. The CDR3 covers 16 residues. The J segment lost 2 bases and the V segment lost 5 bases, leaving 8 bases of the junction unmatched. The germline V gene has CDR1 SGHTA and CDR2 FQGNSA. Via MiXCR, TCRdb re-called the reads, giving one row per CDR3 protein. The sample yields 290,000 or so distinct CDR3 sequences, 9.6% seen once. The source is a human donor in good health (CMV status not recorded). Some clones in this sample may be carry-over from other donors' samples. Sequenced input: PBMCs. This chain connects TRBV7-2 to TRBJ2-1, with 8 bases that match TRBD1. For the CDR3, the DNA is TGTGCCAGCAGCCCTTTAGCGACAGGGGCCTACAATGAGCAGTTCTTC. Translating gives CASSPLATGAYNEQFF.